This passage covers 9 T cell receptor beta chains from one sample sequenced in a study of T cells in Graves' hyperthyroidism and ophthalmopathy. TCR beta CDR3 region amplification was performed from RNA transcripts. Carried out on the TCR CDR3, a first-round RT-PCR used the HTBI primer set. TCRdb reprocessed the multiplex PCR reads via MiXCR and lists one record per CDR3 protein. In the table there are hundreds of thousands of distinct CDR3 sequences, 12% to 15% of which are singletons. The specimen sequenced was blood. Receptors originate from a young woman with Graves' hyperthyroidism.

There are many counts of this clonotype. This CDR3 is CASSQYTRAGTEAFF. As DNA, the CDR3 is TGTGCCAGCAGCCAATACACGAGGGCTGGCACTGAAGCTTTCTTT. The J gene is TRBJ1-1, the V gene TRBV7-9, with D unclear. In germline, CDR1 is SEHNR, CDR2 FQNEAQ (reference sequence). The germline V and J ends were trimmed by 5 bases and 4 bases, with 17 bases remaining between them. The CDR3 contains 15 residues.

This clonotype has ten or more counts. V and J are TRBV28 and TRBJ2-2, with 8 bases lining up with TRBD1. Germline CDR1 is MDHEN and CDR2 is SYDVKM. Trimming cost V 3 bases and J 1 base; bases outside gene matches: 1. CDR3 length: 15 residues. The CDR3: CASSFRGRNTGELFF. The CDR3 nucleotides are TGTGCCAGCAGTTTCAGGGGGCGGAACACCGGGGAGCTGTTTTTT.

The chain joins TRBV28 to TRBJ2-6, with D possibly TRBD2 on 6 matching bases. Trimming stripped 2 bases from V and 0 bases from J, with 17 bases between. The length of the CDR3 is 19 residues. Germline-derived CDR1 and CDR2 are MDHEN and SYDVKM. The CDR3 DNA follows: TGTGCCAGCAGTTTACTAAGCGGGCTATATTCCTCTGGGGCCAACGTCCTGACTTTC. Protein: CASSLLSGLYSSGANVLTF.

This clonotype turned up a few times. The rearrangement uses TRBV6-1 and TRBJ2-7; 7 bases line up with TRBD1. V lost 6 bases to trimming and J lost 7 bases; unmatched junction nucleotides: 9. The germline gives CDR1 MNHNS, CDR2 SASEGT. This CDR3 region has 13 residues. The CDR3 spells CASRRGQAGEQYF. In DNA, the CDR3 is TGTGCCAGCAGACGCGGACAGGCTGGGGAGCAGTACTTC.

There are many counts of this clonotype. The V and J genes are TRBV18 and TRBJ1-1; D is unclear. Trimming shortened V by 0 bases and J by 0 bases, and 8 bases separated the two germline ends. This CDR3 is built from 15 residues. CDR1 and CDR2 from the germline V gene are KGHSH and LQKENI. The CDR3 sequence is CASSPPQTVNTEAFF. The CDR3 DNA sequence: TGTGCCAGCTCACCACCCCAGACCGTGAACACTGAAGCTTTCTTT.

This clonotype was detected ten times or more. The chain combines TRBV2 with TRBJ1-1; unclear D gene. CDR1 and CDR2 from the germline V gene are SNHLY and FYNNEI. The CDR3 loop spans 15 amino acids. Between the trimmed V and J ends, which lost 3 bases and 4 bases, there was a span of 15 bases. DNA for the CDR3: TGTGCCAGCAGTGATTCCGGGCCGACGGCCACTGAAGCTTTCTTT. Translating it yields CASSDSGPTATEAFF.

In its sample, this clonotype was seen many times. V is TRBV4-1 and J is TRBJ1-2, with D possibly TRBD1 on 6 matching bases. This CDR3 region has 15 residues. The germline V gene encodes CDR1 MGHRA and CDR2 YSYEKL. The V end lost 5 bases, the J end lost 0 bases, and 13 bases lay between the germline ends. CDR3 protein: CASSTPGQANYGYTF. CDR3 in DNA: TGCGCCAGCAGCACTCCGGGACAAGCTAACTATGGCTACACCTTC.

This clonotype was seen repeatedly, ten times or more. The chain's CDR3 is CASRGQGTQYF. The CDR3 DNA sequence: TGTGCCAGCAGGGGCCAGGGGACCCAGTACTTC. The chain has TRBV7-8 and TRBJ2-5; D possibly corresponds to TRBD1 (5 bases). In germline, CDR1 is SGHVS, CDR2 FQNEAQ. Trimming pared 6 bases from V and 7 bases from J, leaving 9 bases between. This CDR3 region has 11 residues.

The V and J genes are TRBV7-9 and TRBJ2-1, with 9 bases fitting TRBD2. Germline V lookup: CDR1 SEHNR, CDR2 FQNEAQ (reference sequence). This CDR3 has 17 amino acids. J was trimmed by 3 bases and V by 3 bases; bases with no gene match: 9. The CDR3 here is CASSFKSLTSGYNEQFF. CDR3 DNA sequence: TGTGCCAGCAGCTTTAAATCACTGACTAGCGGCTACAATGAGCAGTTCTTC. The whole variable domain, filled in from reference TRBV7-9 and TRBJ2-1, reads DTGVSQNPRHKITKRGQNVTFRCDPISEHNRLYWYRQTLGQGPEFLTYFQNEAQLEKSRLLSDRFSAERPKGSFSTLEIQRTEQGDSAMYLCASSFKSLTSGYNEQFFGPGTRLTVL.